The rows below give T cell receptor beta chains drawn from one sample of a study of blood T cell repertoires in COVID-19. Method: immunoSEQ multiplex PCR; TCRdb's copy keeps in-frame clones and lacks some. The table records about 80,000 clones, about four fifths of them present only once. The sample comprised peripheral blood. The receptors were sampled from a man in his 60s with acute or convalescent COVID-19. Each CDR3 is given without its conserved first and last residue.

TRBV9,ASSAGHRIEKLF
TRBV28,ATEGLNTEAF
TRBV7-2,ASSQTAENTEAF
TRBV21-1,ASSKGTGNLNEQY
TRBV5-6,ASSVRTANYGYT
TRBV28,ASSSGTSGLYEQF
TRBV6-5,ASRSGVAYNEQF
TRBV29-1,SVSQGINEQY
TRBV2,ASSGQGGQPQH
TRBV5-6,ASSRTGVLDEQF
TRBV3-1/TRBV3-2,ASSPQPSYTGELF
TRBV5-8,ASSLKLSRWETQY
TRBV7-8,ASSLGQGYNYGYT
TRBV19,ASIHTSGDYNEQF
TRBV5-1,ASSLWGLAGGNEQF
TRBV19,ASSLRDSSYEQY
TRBV6-2/TRBV6-3,ASSGGQFNQPQH
TRBV28,ASSSVGTQAV
TRBV7-9,ASSFSFLRNEGGYT
TRBV6-5,ASSYLGGIYNEQF
TRBV5-4,ASSSGGLSSGNTIY
TRBV5-1,ASSWGVSGNGYT
TRBV19,ASQTGADYGYT
TRBV7-2,ASSLVSETEAF
TRBV3-1/TRBV3-2,ASSQTSGAYEQY
TRBV15,ATSVIGVYNEQF
TRBV18,ASSPPPGEARGYT
TRBV5-1,ASSKGQGGTGELF
TRBV28,ASSAPRGVVDTEAF
TRBV18,ASSPPGLALNEQF
TRBV6-1,ASSEYGTGTGFNQPQH
TRBV10-1,ASSRLAGASDTQY
TRBV27,ASRKTWQGNSPLH
TRBV25-1,ASSTGTGAYEQF
TRBV6-5,ASSATGPGNTIY
TRBV2,ASSPGQGNQPQH